The 5 T cell receptor beta chains below all came from one sample that was sequenced in a study of control samples from healthy donors and cancer patients. Clones were sequenced by immunoSEQ multiplex PCR, and TCRdb holds only the in-frame ones, with some missing. Of about 86,000 clones detected, about 92% appear once; the ten largest clones hold around 1.4%. The sequenced material came from blood. The receptors shown here come from a woman younger than 45 in good health.

This clone has only one observation. The J gene is TRBJ1-1, the V gene TRBV19; 11 bases fit TRBD1. CDR1 and CDR2 (germline): LNHDA, SQIVND (reference sequence). V was clipped by 5 bases and J by 0 bases; unmatched bases: 5. The CDR3 extends over 16 amino acids. CDR3 amino acids: CASSPWTGGLNTEAFF. CDR3 coding DNA: TGTGCCAGTAGTCCTTGGACAGGGGGCTTGAACACTGAAGCTTTCTTT.

The chain couples TRBV24-1 to TRBJ2-1; 7 positions agree with TRBD2. CDR1 and CDR2 from the germline V gene are KGHDR and SFDVKD. This CDR3 has 13 amino acids. With V trimmed by 7 bases and J by 8 bases, 7 bases remained unmatched. Written as DNA, the CDR3 is TGTGCCACCAGGGGGGGAGGGCACGATGAGCAGTTCTTC. It translates to CATRGGGHDEQFF.

V usage is TRBV5-1 and J usage is TRBJ2-1, with D maybe TRBD1 (6 bases). Germline V gene lookup returns CDR1 SGHRS and CDR2 YFSETQ. Deletions cut 5 bases from V and 3 bases from J, with 15 bases between. The CDR3 has 15 residues. The CDR3 protein is CASRLGTPNYNEQFF. CDR3 bases: TGCGCCAGCAGGCTTGGGACACCGAACTACAATGAGCAGTTCTTC.

This clone was counted once. J is TRBJ2-1 and V is TRBV3-1 (or the pseudogene TRBV3-2), with TRBD2 identical over 10 bases. CDR1 is LGHDT, CDR2 YNNKEL, per germline (reference sequence). This CDR3 has 16 residues. With 1 base clipped from V and 9 bases from J, the junction kept 9 bases outside the gene matches. The CDR3 DNA is TGTGCCAGCAGCCAAGGGGGGGCTAGCGGGAGCACTGAGCAGTTCTTC. This encodes CASSQGGASGSTEQFF.

The V call is TRBV9, the J call TRBJ2-1; TRBD2 matches at 9 bases. The CDR3 length is 15 residues. V trimming: 0 bases; J trimming: 8 bases; junction bases outside the gene matches: 6. CDR1 and CDR2 from the germline V gene are SGDLS and YYNGEE. CDR3 residues: CASSVDGGRADEQFF. In DNA form, the CDR3 reads TGTGCCAGCAGCGTAGATGGCGGGAGGGCCGATGAGCAGTTCTTC.